The 4 T cell receptor beta chains below come from one sample, sequenced in a study of blood T cell repertoires in COVID-19. The protocol was immunoSEQ multiplex PCR, while the TCRdb copy is restricted to in-frame clones and leaves out a portion. Altogether about 140,000 clones are present, around 88% being singletons, with the ten largest covering approximately 1.5%. The sequencing input was peripheral blood. These receptors were obtained from a woman aged 55-70 years with acute or convalescent COVID-19.

V gene TRBV27 combines with J gene TRBJ2-4; D perhaps matches TRBD2 (6 bases). Germline assignment: CDR1 MNHEY and CDR2 SMNVEV (reference sequence). The CDR3 runs to 14 residues. Trimming removed 8 bases from V and 6 bases from J, with 17 bases in between. The CDR3 coding sequence is TGTGCCAGCGGGGGTGGCGGGGCCCGAAACATTCAGTACTTC. It codes for CASGGGGARNIQYF.

CDR3 sequence reads: CASSRWRADMNTEAFF. DNA for the CDR3: TGTGCCAGCAGTCGATGGAGGGCTGATATGAACACTGAAGCTTTCTTT. The chain carries TRBV27 and TRBJ1-1, with D unclear. CDR1 MNHEY and CDR2 SMNVEV come from the germline V gene (reference sequence). This CDR3 is 16 amino acids long. V lost 5 bases and J lost 0, with 16 bases in between.

Turning to this clone: Germline is not matched at one junction end, which may reflect a read error. The chain recombines TRBV7-7 with TRBJ1-3, with TRBD1 identical over 7 bases. Germline CDR1 is SSHAT and CDR2 is FNYEAQ (reference sequence). CDR3 length: 16 residues. In DNA, the CDR3 is TGTGCTAGCAGCTTAGATGGACAGGTGGCTGGAAACACCATATATTTT. It yields the protein CASSLDGQVAGNTIYF.

The chain joins TRBV28 to TRBJ2-1, with D unclear. The CDR3 consists of 15 residues. Germline lookup yields CDR1 MDHEN and CDR2 SYDVKM. V lost 4 bases to trimming and J lost 3 bases, with 13 bases between them. The CDR3 DNA reads TGTGCCAGCAGTTCCCTCTCCTCCGGCTACAATGAGCAGTTCTTC. Translated, it gives CASSSLSSGYNEQFF.